What follows are 18 T cell receptor beta chains derived from one specimen sequenced in a study of immune heterogeneity within non-small cell lung tumors (dated 2018 in TCRdb). This sample was sequenced with a HiSeq X Ten. The TCR beta CDR3 region was amplified with a multiplex PCR system whose first round ran for approximately 10 cycles using 32 V-gene forward primers and 13 J-gene reverse primers. In TCRdb, the public reads were trimmed at Q25 with fastp and aligned with MiXCR, with productive beta chains retained. Rows are combined by CDR3 protein, so each entry shows the most common genes and DNA. In all, the sample holds 10,000 to 15,000 distinct CDR3 sequences, and 20% to 25% of those were seen once. Roughly 13% of the sample belongs to the ten largest clones. Genomic DNA was extracted from bulk tumor tissue and used as the TCR template, and approximately 600 ng gDNA was amplified per sample. During surgery, several biopsies were collected from each primary tumor and placed as far from one another as possible within the tumor mass. The study cohort was described as untreated, and the patients were newly diagnosed NSCLC cases having curative surgery.

The sequenced sample was lung tumor tissue. These receptors were taken from a man in his fifties or sixties with non-small cell lung cancer.

This clonotype is medium-sized (0.01 to 0.1%). V usage is TRBV27 and J usage is TRBJ2-2; no clear D. The CDR3 extends over 13 amino acids. Germline V gene sequence: CDR1 MNHEY, CDR2 SMNVEV (reference sequence). V was shortened by 6 bases and J by 6 bases, with 11 bases between the two germline ends. CDR3 nucleotides: TGTGCCAGCAGCAACGCCAGATCCGGGGAGCTGTTTTTT. Encoded protein: CASSNARSGELFF.

This clonotype is medium-sized (0.01 to 0.1%) by share. This chain uses TRBV6-1 with TRBJ1-3, with D unresolved. CDR1 is MNHNS and CDR2 is SASEGT in the germline V gene. This CDR3 contains 15 residues. With 4 bases removed from V and 4 bases from J, the gap between germline ends came to 14 bases. The CDR3: CASSGAGTGGNTIYF. The CDR3 DNA follows: TGTGCCAGCAGTGGGGCTGGAACGGGAGGAAACACCATATATTTT.

As regards this clonotype: This could be a read error, since a much larger clone is one nucleotide away. V is TRBV19 and J is TRBJ2-1; no clear D gene. Looked up from germline, CDR1 is LNHDA and CDR2 is SQIVND (reference sequence). The CDR3 runs to 14 residues. CDR3 amino acids: CASSIRLGYNEHFF. CDR3 DNA: TGTGCCAGTAGTATCAGGTTGGGGTACAATGAGCACTTCTTC.

This clonotype appeared many times. The chain couples TRBV28 to TRBJ2-7, with D unresolved. Deletions cut 5 bases from V and 1 base from J, with 15 bases between. The CDR3 loop spans 15 amino acids. Per germline, CDR1 MDHEN and CDR2 SYDVKM. CDR3 sequence reads: CASSPSLGQSYEQYF. As DNA, the CDR3 is TGTGCCAGCAGTCCCTCCCTTGGGCAATCCTACGAGCAGTACTTC.

The table lists this clonotype with a few counts. Possible read error: a much larger clone is one base away. The J gene is TRBJ1-6, the V gene TRBV25-1; D possibly corresponds to TRBD1 (5 bases). Germline V lookup: CDR1 MGHDK, CDR2 SYGVNS. The CDR3 sequence is 15 residues long. CDR3 sequence (DNA): TGTGCCAGCAGTGAACAGGGTTCCTATGATTCACCCCTCCACTTT. It specifies CASSEQGSYDSPLHF.

This clonotype was counted between two and nine times. The gene calls are TRBV5-1 and TRBJ2-3, with 12 bases fitting TRBD2. The germline V gene encodes CDR1 SGHRS and CDR2 YFSETQ. With 4 bases clipped from V and 0 bases from J, the junction kept 9 bases outside the gene matches. This CDR3 is 18 amino acids long. CDR3 sequence (DNA): TGCGCCAGCAGCCAAACACTAGCGGGGGGCCTTAGCACAGATACGCAGTATTTT. Protein product: CASSQTLAGGLSTDTQYF. The whole variable domain, filled in from reference TRBV5-1 and TRBJ2-3, reads KAGVTQTPRYLIKTRGQQVTLSCSPISGHRSVSWYQQTPGQGLQFLFEYFSETQRNKGNFPGRFSGRQFSNSRSEMNVSTLELGDSALYLCASSQTLAGGLSTDTQYFGPGTRLTVL.

This clonotype appeared a few times. The chain couples TRBV20-1 to TRBJ1-4, with a weak D call TRBD1 (6 bases). V shed 6 bases and J shed 6 bases, with 20 bases lying between them. Germline CDR1 is DFQATT and CDR2 is SNEGSKA (reference sequence). The CDR3 spans 15 residues. This CDR3 is CSAYTGLGGDEKLFF. CDR3 DNA: TGCAGTGCCTATACAGGGCTGGGGGGCGATGAAAAACTGTTTTTT.

Comments on this clonotype: One end of the junction does not line up with germline, which may come from a read error. V is TRBV5-5 and J is TRBJ2-7; tentative D call: TRBD2 (5 bases). The CDR3 contains 15 residues. Germline V gene lookup returns CDR1 SGHKS and CDR2 YYEKEE (reference sequence). Here the CDR3 reads CANSLAGGRRGEQYF. The CDR3 DNA is TGTGCCAACAGCTTGGCCGGTGGCCGCCGGGGTGAGCAGTACTTC.

This clonotype is medium-sized by share. The rearrangement uses TRBV2 and TRBJ1-5, with 8 bases lining up with TRBD1. The CDR3 totals 16 residues. V lost 6 bases to trimming and J lost 4 bases; unmatched junction nucleotides: 11. Germline CDR1 reads SNHLY; CDR2 reads FYNNEI. The CDR3 loop reads CASRGTGGLWNQPQHF. CDR3 in DNA: TGTGCCAGCAGAGGGACAGGCGGTTTATGGAATCAGCCCCAGCATTTT.

In this sample, this clonotype turned up once. This clone may be a read error of a much larger clone one base away. The V call is TRBV10-3, the J call TRBJ1-2; 7 bases are a match to TRBD1. This CDR3 comprises 14 residues. The ends lost 6 bases at V and 9 bases at J; junction bases unmatched: 13. Germline CDR1 ENHRY, CDR2 SYGVKD. For the CDR3, the DNA is TGTGCCATCAGGGGACAAGAGACAGGGCTTCGCTACACCTTC. It translates to CAIRGQETGLRYTF.

This clonotype is judged medium-sized. The chain employs TRBV7-8 and TRBJ2-7; weak D call: TRBD1 (6 bases). The CDR3 covers 13 residues. The germline V gene has CDR1 SGHVS and CDR2 FQNEAQ. Trimming cost V 8 bases and J 7 bases, with 18 bases left between them. This CDR3 reads CASGWTDGLEQYF. The CDR3 region has the DNA TGTGCCAGCGGGTGGACAGACGGCCTGGAGCAGTACTTC.

As for this clonotype: An end of the junction differs from the germline gene, which may be a read error. V usage is TRBV19 and J usage is TRBJ2-2, with D tentatively TRBD2 (5 bases). The CDR3 has 14 amino acids. The germline gives CDR1 LNHDA, CDR2 SQIVND (reference sequence). For the CDR3, the DNA is TGTGCCAGTAGTATAGATAGGTACACCGGGGAGTTGTTTTTT. It yields the protein CASSIDRYTGELFF.

In this sample, this clonotype turned up many times. The chain joins TRBV27 to TRBJ1-4; no reliable D call. The CDR3 runs to 16 residues. Looked up from germline, CDR1 is MNHEY and CDR2 is SMNVEV (reference sequence). V lost 0 bases and J lost 0, with 8 bases in between. The CDR3 spells CASSLSLVSTNEKLFF. The DNA of the CDR3 is TGTGCCAGCAGTTTATCATTGGTTTCAACTAATGAAAAACTGTTTTTT.

This clonotype has a count of ten or more. J is TRBJ1-4 and V is TRBV5-6; D not resolved. This CDR3 has 16 amino acids. Germline-derived CDR1 and CDR2 are SGHDT and YYEEEE. Trimming stripped 1 base from V and 7 bases from J, with 17 bases between. In DNA form, the CDR3 reads TGTGCCAGCAGCTTGCGGAAGGAGGGTATTTTTGAAAAACTGTTTTTT. This encodes CASSLRKEGIFEKLFF.

This clonotype was observed many times. This rearrangement joins TRBV6-1 to TRBJ1-5; 9 bases are shared with TRBD1. CDR3 length equals 17 residues. Germline CDR1 reads MNHNS; CDR2 reads SASEGT. The junction had 12 bases not matched to a gene; V was cut back by 6 bases and J by 3 bases. CDR3 sequence reads: CASSFPGQGPHNQPQHF. Here the CDR3 DNA reads TGTGCCAGCAGCTTTCCGGGACAGGGACCCCACAATCAGCCCCAGCATTTT.

The sample holds many counts of this clonotype. The chain uses TRBV7-9 and TRBJ2-1, with 8 bases identical to TRBD2. Unmatched junction bases numbered 2, after V lost 3 bases and J lost 1 base. Germline V CDR1 and CDR2: SEHNR, FQNEAQ (reference sequence). CDR3 length: 15 amino acids. CDR3 nucleotides: TGTGCCAGCAGCTTGAGCGGGAGTTCCTACAATGAGCAGTTCTTC. It specifies CASSLSGSSYNEQFF.

This clonotype is termed medium-sized (0.01 to 0.1%). The chain carries TRBV19 and TRBJ2-1; 8 bases match TRBD2. This CDR3 is 16 amino acids long. The V gene end was trimmed by 3 bases and the J gene end by 2 bases; junction bases not matched to a gene: 6. CDR1 LNHDA and CDR2 SQIVND come from the germline V gene (reference sequence). This CDR3 is CASSILGGRTYNEQFF. The CDR3 DNA is TGTGCCAGTAGTATCTTAGGCGGGAGGACCTACAATGAGCAGTTCTTC.

This clonotype turned up a few times. This chain uses TRBV9 with TRBJ1-4; D is unresolved. V dropped 0 bases and J dropped 0 bases, with 3 bases sitting between them. From germline, CDR1 is SGDLS and CDR2 YYNGEE. The CDR3 is made up of 14 amino acids. Here the CDR3 reads CASSVAATNEKLFF. CDR3 sequence (DNA): TGTGCCAGCAGCGTAGCAGCAACTAATGAAAAACTGTTTTTT.